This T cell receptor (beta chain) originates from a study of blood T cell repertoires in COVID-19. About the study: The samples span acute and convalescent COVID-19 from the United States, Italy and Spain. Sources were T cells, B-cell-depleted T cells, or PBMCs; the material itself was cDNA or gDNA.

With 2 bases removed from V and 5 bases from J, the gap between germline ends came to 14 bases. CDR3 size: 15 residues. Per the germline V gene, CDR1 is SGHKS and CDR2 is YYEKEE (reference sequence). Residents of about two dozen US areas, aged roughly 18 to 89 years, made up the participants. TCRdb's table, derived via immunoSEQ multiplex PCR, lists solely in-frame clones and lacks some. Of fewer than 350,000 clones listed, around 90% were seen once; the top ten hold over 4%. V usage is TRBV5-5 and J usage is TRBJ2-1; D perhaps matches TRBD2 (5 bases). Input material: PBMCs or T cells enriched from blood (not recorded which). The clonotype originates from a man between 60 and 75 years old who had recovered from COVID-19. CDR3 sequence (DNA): TGTGCCAGCAGCTTTGGTGGAGGACCGGACAATGAGCAGTTCTTC. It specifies CASSFGGGPDNEQFF.